These 27 T cell receptor beta chains were all obtained from the same sample, sequenced in a study of T-cell reconstitution after alpha-beta-depleted transplantation in children. The TCRbeta library incorporated unique molecular identifiers. TCRdb ran MiXCR on the PCR reads and lists one entry per CDR3 protein. The table includes around 800,000 distinct CDR3 sequences, roughly 15% detected once. The specimen was PBMCs, mostly from graft donor cells, collected 360 days after TCRalphabeta/CD19-depleted stem cell transplant. These receptors were taken from a male patient aged 10-17 years who had a stem cell transplant for acute lymphoblastic leukemia, so the T cells may come from the graft donor.

This clonotype turned up a few times. The chain employs TRBV2 and TRBJ2-7; D perhaps matches TRBD1 (6 bases). This CDR3 contains 14 residues. Germline lookup yields CDR1 SNHLY and CDR2 FYNNEI. Trimming removed 5 bases at V and 4 bases at J, with 15 bases between. The CDR3: CASSIYREGYEQYF. For the CDR3, the DNA is TGTGCCAGCAGTATTTACAGGGAAGGTTACGAGCAGTACTTC.

The table lists this clonotype with many counts. The chain joins TRBV24-1 to TRBJ2-1; D gene uncertain. Trimming shortened V by 1 base and J by 6 bases, and 9 bases separated the two germline ends. This CDR3 is built from 14 residues. Germline V gives CDR1 KGHDR, CDR2 SFDVKD. CDR3 sequence: CATSDFPRANEQFF. CDR3 in DNA: TGTGCCACCAGTGATTTTCCTAGGGCCAATGAGCAGTTCTTC.

J is TRBJ1-4 and V is TRBV24-1; possibly TRBD1 for D (5 bases). Germline V gene data show CDR1 as KGHDR and CDR2 as SFDVKD. The CDR3 spans 14 residues. V lost 4 bases to trimming and J lost 5 bases, with 10 bases between them. The CDR3 here is CATSEAGTNEKLFF. In DNA form, the CDR3 reads TGTGCCACCAGTGAAGCAGGGACCAATGAAAAACTGTTTTTT.

This clonotype has only a few counts. The chain links TRBV18 to TRBJ2-1; 11 positions agree with TRBD2. The length of the CDR3 is 15 residues. From germline, CDR1 is KGHSH and CDR2 LQKENI. Trimming took 6 bases from V and 6 from J; bases not matched to a gene: 7. The CDR3 sequence is CASSPIAGGGNEQFF. The CDR3 coding sequence is TGTGCCAGCTCCCCAATAGCGGGAGGGGGCAATGAGCAGTTCTTC. Full variable domain (remainder filled in from reference TRBV18 and TRBJ2-1): NAGVMQNPRHLVRRRGQEARLRCSPMKGHSHVYWYRQLPEEGLKFMVYLQKENIIDESGMPKERFSAEFPKEGPSILRIQQVVRGDSAAYFCASSPIAGGGNEQFFGPGTRLTVL.

This clonotype was counted a few times. V is TRBV2 and J is TRBJ2-1; D not certain. Germline lookup yields CDR1 SNHLY and CDR2 FYNNEI. With 6 bases removed from V and 2 bases from J, the gap between germline ends came to 14 bases. This CDR3 spans 15 amino acids. CDR3 nucleotides: TGTGCCAGCAGCCCTTCGGTCCGGACCTACAATGAGCAGTTCTTC. Amino acids: CASSPSVRTYNEQFF.

V and J are TRBV7-3 and TRBJ2-1; 8 nucleotides line up with TRBD2. Germline V CDR1 and CDR2: SGHTA, FQGTGA. This CDR3 is 15 amino acids long. The junction had 15 bases not matched to a gene; V was cut back by 10 bases and J by 7 bases. This CDR3 reads CATRQGGGLDNEQFF. The CDR3 region has the DNA TGTGCCACAAGACAAGGGGGGGGACTAGATAATGAGCAGTTCTTC. The variable domain in full, completed from reference TRBV7-3 and TRBJ2-1, reads GAGVSQTPSNKVTEKGKYVELRCDPISGHTALYWYRQSLGQGPEFLIYFQGTGAADDSGLPNDRFFAVRPEGSVSTLKIQRTERGDSAVYLCATRQGGGLDNEQFFGPGTRLTVL.

This clonotype was observed a handful of times. The rearrangement uses TRBV5-1 and TRBJ2-7; D could derive from TRBD1 or TRBD2 (6 bases each). V was trimmed by 0 bases and J by 2 bases, leaving 12 bases between them. The CDR3 contains 15 residues. Germline CDR1 SGHRS, CDR2 YFSETQ. For the CDR3, the DNA is TGCGCCAGCAGCTTGGACGGGGGCGTCGCCTACGAGCAGTACTTC. Its protein product is CASSLDGGVAYEQYF.

This clonotype came up many times. V and J are TRBV6-4 and TRBJ2-6; D uncertain. Germline V gene sequence: CDR1 MRHNA, CDR2 SNTAGT. The V end was cut by 7 bases, the J end by 0 bases, with 4 bases between. CDR3 length: 13 amino acids. CDR3 sequence: CASKDSGANVLTF. The CDR3 region has the DNA TGTGCCAGCAAGGACTCTGGGGCCAACGTCCTGACTTTC.

This clonotype was detected a few times. V is TRBV5-1 and J is TRBJ2-7, with TRBD1 identical over 10 bases. CDR3 length: 17 residues. Trimming took 1 base from V and 2 from J; bases not matched to a gene: 9. Per germline, CDR1 SGHRS and CDR2 YFSETQ. The CDR3 DNA is TGCGCCAGCAGCTTGACGCTCCGGGACAGGGGAACCTACGAGCAGTACTTC. This gives the protein CASSLTLRDRGTYEQYF. The variable domain in full, completed from reference TRBV5-1 and TRBJ2-7, reads KAGVTQTPRYLIKTRGQQVTLSCSPISGHRSVSWYQQTPGQGLQFLFEYFSETQRNKGNFPGRFSGRQFSNSRSEMNVSTLELGDSALYLCASSLTLRDRGTYEQYFGPGTRLTVT.

The chain is built from TRBV19 and TRBJ2-6; D may be TRBD2 (6 bases). The CDR3 covers 15 residues. CDR1 is LNHDA and CDR2 is SQIVND in the germline V gene (reference sequence). Trimming shortened V by 6 bases and J by 0 bases, and 9 bases separated the two germline ends. The CDR3 here is CASRGGSSGANVLTF. CDR3 coding DNA: TGTGCCAGTAGGGGAGGAAGCTCTGGGGCCAACGTCCTGACTTTC.

The CDR3, as DNA: TGTGCCAGCAGCCGAACGGGGGGCTTTGGAGAGACCCAGTACTTC. Protein: CASSRTGGFGETQYF. This chain joins TRBV5-6 and TRBJ2-5; weak D call: TRBD2 (7 bases). The V gene's germline CDR1 is SGHDT and CDR2 YYEEEE. This CDR3 is built from 15 residues. V was clipped by 4 bases and J by 4 bases, with 17 bases between them.

This chain links TRBV27 with TRBJ2-3, with D possibly being TRBD2 (6 bases). In germline, CDR1 is MNHEY, CDR2 SMNVEV (reference sequence). This CDR3 is built from 16 residues. V lost 4 bases and J 1 base, leaving 15 bases between the germline ends. CDR3 amino acids: CASSSIAATGTDTQYF. The CDR3, as DNA: TGTGCCAGCAGTTCAATAGCGGCAACCGGCACAGATACGCAGTATTTT.

The chain combines TRBV12-3 or TRBV12-4 with TRBJ2-1, with D possibly being TRBD2 (5 bases). V gave up 6 bases and J gave up 5 bases, with 23 bases separating them. The CDR3 spans 17 residues. The CDR3 nucleotides are TGTGCCAGCAGAGCCTCTCGAGGGCTAACCCTCGACAATGAGCAGTTCTTC. Translating gives CASRASRGLTLDNEQFF.

In its sample, this clonotype was seen a few times. The J gene is TRBJ2-1, the V gene TRBV12-3 or TRBV12-4; 8 bases are a match to TRBD1. The CDR3 runs to 17 residues. The V gene end was trimmed by 4 bases and the J gene end by 5 bases; junction bases not matched to a gene: 13. CDR3 coding DNA: TGTGCCAGCAGTTACTTACCTTCAGGGGGCGAGGACAATGAGCAGTTCTTC. Translated: CASSYLPSGGEDNEQFF.

The J gene is TRBJ2-3, the V gene TRBV20-1; the D is unclear. Germline V gene sequence: CDR1 DFQATT, CDR2 SNEGSKA (reference sequence). CDR3 length equals 12 residues. V dropped 4 bases and J dropped 4 bases, with 9 bases sitting between them. CDR3 sequence reads: CSAKQLPDTQYF. The CDR3 DNA reads as TGCAGTGCTAAGCAGCTGCCAGATACGCAGTATTTT.

This clonotype was detected a few times. The chain links TRBV25-1 to TRBJ2-3; weak D call: TRBD2 (7 bases). V lost 7 bases and J lost 5, with 19 bases in between. Germline V gene data show CDR1 as MGHDK and CDR2 as SYGVNS. The CDR3 is 15 residues long. CDR3: CASKERGGPGDTQYF. As DNA, the CDR3 is TGTGCCAGCAAGGAGAGGGGGGGACCCGGAGATACGCAGTATTTT.

The chain uses TRBV6-5 and TRBJ2-1; 8 nucleotides align to TRBD1. Germline V gene lookup returns CDR1 MNHEY and CDR2 SVGAGI. The CDR3 totals 15 residues. V was pared by 1 base and J by 6 bases, with 5 bases of the junction left unmatched. CDR3 in amino acids: CASSYLDGQGNEQFF. Written as DNA, the CDR3 is TGTGCCAGCAGTTACTTGGATGGACAGGGCAATGAGCAGTTCTTC.

This clonotype was seen a handful of times. CDR3 DNA: TGTGCCAGCAGCCAGTGGGACAGCCAAGAGACCCAGTACTTC. Translated, it gives CASSQWDSQETQYF. The J gene is TRBJ2-5, the V gene TRBV7-8, with 7 bases fitting TRBD1. Unmatched junction bases numbered 4, after V lost 5 bases and J lost 1 base. The CDR3 totals 14 residues. Germline lookup yields CDR1 SGHVS and CDR2 FQNEAQ.

The J gene is TRBJ2-1, the V gene TRBV19, with 8 positions matching TRBD2. The CDR3 runs to 16 residues. Germline CDR1 is LNHDA and CDR2 is SQIVND (reference sequence). The trim removed 10 bases at V and 2 bases at J, leaving 13 bases unmatched. The chain's CDR3 is CATTRRAGGPYNEQFF. CDR3 sequence (DNA): TGTGCCACGACACGCAGGGCGGGGGGTCCCTACAATGAGCAGTTCTTC.

This clonotype has only a few counts. V is TRBV12-3 or TRBV12-4 and J is TRBJ2-3; 8 bases line up with TRBD1. The CDR3 loop spans 22 amino acids. With V trimmed by 2 bases and J by 0 bases, 22 bases remained unmatched. CDR3 amino acids: CASSLKGVPGQEQWGSTDTQYF. CDR3 coding DNA: TGTGCCAGCAGTTTAAAAGGAGTCCCGGGACAGGAACAGTGGGGCAGCACAGATACGCAGTATTTT.

This clonotype was seen a few times. This chain links TRBV20-1 with TRBJ2-3; D is possibly TRBD1 or TRBD2 (6 bases each). V lost 0 bases and J lost 1, with 11 bases in between. Per germline, CDR1 DFQATT and CDR2 SNEGSKA (reference sequence). The CDR3 covers 15 residues. The CDR3 spells CSARDEGGRTDTQYF. In DNA, the CDR3 is TGCAGTGCTAGAGATGAGGGGGGCCGCACAGATACGCAGTATTTT.

About this clonotype itself: One end of the junction fails to match germline, which may point to a read error. This chain uses TRBV13 with TRBJ2-5; 7 bases line up with TRBD1. Germline values: CDR1 PRHDT, CDR2 FYEKMQ (reference sequence). There are 14 residues in the CDR3. The CDR3 coding sequence is TGTGCCAGCAGCGTCGGGACAGACCAAGACACCCAGTACTTC. It is translated as CASSVGTDQDTQYF.

This chain joins TRBV25-1 and TRBJ2-1; no firm D call. V was pared by 2 bases and J by 6 bases, with 14 bases between. This CDR3 is built from 15 residues. Germline V gene lookup returns CDR1 MGHDK and CDR2 SYGVNS. The CDR3 reads CASSEKFHALNEQFF. CDR3 nucleotides: TGTGCCAGCAGTGAAAAGTTCCACGCCCTCAATGAGCAGTTCTTC.

This clonotype was counted only a few times. The chain couples TRBV11-3 to TRBJ2-5; 7 bases fit TRBD2. Germline-derived CDR1 and CDR2 are SGHNT and YENEEA. V was clipped by 1 base and J by 2 bases; unmatched bases: 13. This CDR3 is built from 18 residues. The CDR3 DNA follows: TGTGCCAGCAGCTTAGGGTCGGTTCAGCGGGATGAGCAAGAGACCCAGTACTTC. This sequence encodes CASSLGSVQRDEQETQYF.

This clonotype showed up many times. The chain combines TRBV10-3 with TRBJ2-7, with TRBD1 as a possible D gene (6 bases). V shed 5 bases and J shed 2 bases, with 13 bases lying between them. This CDR3 is 14 amino acids long. Germline CDR1 reads ENHRY; CDR2 reads SYGVKD. The chain's CDR3 is CAISTQGTPYEQYF. Here the CDR3 DNA reads TGTGCCATCAGTACACAGGGCACGCCCTACGAGCAGTACTTC.

This clonotype was seen a few times. The chain combines TRBV20-1 with TRBJ2-7; D call uncertain. CDR1 and CDR2 (germline): DFQATT, SNEGSKA (reference sequence). This CDR3 contains 11 residues. V lost 5 bases and J 4 bases, leaving 9 bases between the germline ends. This CDR3 reads CSAPDLYEQYF. The CDR3 DNA reads as TGCAGTGCTCCCGACCTTTACGAGCAGTACTTC.

This clonotype was counted a few times. The genes are TRBV4-2 and TRBJ2-1; 8 positions match TRBD2. J gave up 12 bases and V 2 bases, and 18 bases lay outside the gene matches. This CDR3 is built from 17 residues. CDR1 and CDR2 (germline): LGHNA, YNFKEQ. In DNA, the CDR3 is TGTGCCAGCAGCCAAATTCAAGCGGGAGAGTTTAGGGCCGGGCAGTTCTTC. This translates into CASSQIQAGEFRAGQFF.